These 2 T cell receptor beta chains came from one sample sequenced in a study of cytomegalovirus exposure and HLA in healthy donors. PCR used 60 Vbeta primers and 13 Jbeta primers. Clones were sequenced by immunoSEQ multiplex PCR, and TCRdb holds only the in-frame ones, with some missing. The table lists some 200,000 clones, 82% of them singletons. Sequenced input: PBMCs. The receptors come from a woman aged 45-65 years in good health and CMV-seropositive.

The genes are TRBV5-1 and TRBJ2-7; D possibly corresponds to TRBD2 (9 bases). Between the trimmed V and J ends, which lost 0 bases and 7 bases, there was a span of 17 bases. The CDR3 totals 15 residues. In germline, CDR1 is SGHRS, CDR2 YFSETQ. The CDR3 DNA is TGCGCCAGCAGCTTGGCGGACAGGGCGGGAGGGGAGCAGTACTTC. Amino acids: CASSLADRAGGEQYF.

The sample holds one count of this clone. The CDR3 DNA sequence: TGTGCCAGCAGCCCCGGGGTCGTAGCGGGGTTCACAGATACGCAGTATTTT. Translating gives CASSPGVVAGFTDTQYF. J is TRBJ2-3 and V is TRBV9, with TRBD2 matching 8 bases. Germline V lookup: CDR1 SGDLS, CDR2 YYNGEE. J gave up 2 bases and V 4 bases, and 12 bases lay outside the gene matches. The CDR3 spans 17 residues.